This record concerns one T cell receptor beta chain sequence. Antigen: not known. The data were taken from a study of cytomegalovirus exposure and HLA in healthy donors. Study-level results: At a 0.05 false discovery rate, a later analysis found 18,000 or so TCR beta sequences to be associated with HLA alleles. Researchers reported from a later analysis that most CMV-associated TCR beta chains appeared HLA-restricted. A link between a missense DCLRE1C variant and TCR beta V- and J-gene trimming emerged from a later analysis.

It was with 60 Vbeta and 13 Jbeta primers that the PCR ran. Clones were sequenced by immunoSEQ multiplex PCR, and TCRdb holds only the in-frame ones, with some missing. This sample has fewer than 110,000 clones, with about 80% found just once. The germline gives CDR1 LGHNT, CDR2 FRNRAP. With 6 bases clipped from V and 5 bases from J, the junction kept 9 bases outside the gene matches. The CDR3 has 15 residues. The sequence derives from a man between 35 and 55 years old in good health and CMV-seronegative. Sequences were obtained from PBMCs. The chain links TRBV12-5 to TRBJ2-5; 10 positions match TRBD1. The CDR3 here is CASGKDRGNWETQYF. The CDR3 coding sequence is TGTGCTAGTGGCAAGGACAGGGGGAATTGGGAGACCCAGTACTTC.